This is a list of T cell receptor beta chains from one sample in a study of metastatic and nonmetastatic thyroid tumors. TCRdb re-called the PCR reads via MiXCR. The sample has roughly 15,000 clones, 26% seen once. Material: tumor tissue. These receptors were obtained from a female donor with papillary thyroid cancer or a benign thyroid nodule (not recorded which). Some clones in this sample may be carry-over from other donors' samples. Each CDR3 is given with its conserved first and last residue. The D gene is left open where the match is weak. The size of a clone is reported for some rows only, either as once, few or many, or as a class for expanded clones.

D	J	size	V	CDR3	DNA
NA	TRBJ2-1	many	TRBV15	CATRDYNEQFF	TGTGCCACGAGGGATTACAATGAGCAGTTCTTC
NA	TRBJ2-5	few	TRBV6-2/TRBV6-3	CASSYFRGRQETQYF	TGTGCCAGCAGTTATTTCCGTGGCCGGCAAGAGACCCAGTACTTC
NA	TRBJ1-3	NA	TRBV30	CAWSLGSGNTIYF	TGTGCCTGGAGTCTGGGGTCTGGAAACACCATATATTTT
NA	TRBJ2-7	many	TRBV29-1	CSVNTGYSSYEQYF	TGCAGCGTAAACACAGGGTATAGTTCCTACGAGCAGTACTTC
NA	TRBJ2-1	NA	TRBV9	CAIIVAPDHYNEQFF	TGTGCCATCATCGTAGCCCCGGACCATTACAATGAGCAGTTCTTC
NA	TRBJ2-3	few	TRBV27	CASSALAGSAVTSDTQYF	TGTGCCAGCAGTGCCCTGGCGGGGAGTGCAGTAACCTCAGATACGCAGTATTTT
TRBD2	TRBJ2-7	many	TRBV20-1	CSARRSVGGGPYEQYF	TGCAGTGCTAGACGATCCGTGGGGGGGGGACCCTACGAGCAGTACTTC
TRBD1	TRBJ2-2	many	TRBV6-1	CASSEGTGDTGELFF	TGTGCCAGCAGTGAAGGGACAGGGGACACCGGGGAGCTGTTTTTT
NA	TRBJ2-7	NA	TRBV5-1	CASSFRLRDPGFYEQYF	TGCGCCAGCAGCTTTAGACTCCGGGATCCGGGCTTCTACGAGCAGTACTTC
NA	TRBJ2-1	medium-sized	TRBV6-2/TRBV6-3	CASSYSGPRNEQFF	TGTGCCAGCAGTTACTCCGGACCCCGCAATGAGCAGTTCTTC
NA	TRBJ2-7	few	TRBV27	CASSLSGPQYSYEQYF	TGTGCCAGCAGTTTATCGGGACCCCAATACTCCTACGAGCAGTACTTC
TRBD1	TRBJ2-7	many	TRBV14	CASSQTGDRGFYEQYF	TGTGCCAGCAGCCAAACTGGGGACAGGGGGTTCTACGAGCAGTACTTC
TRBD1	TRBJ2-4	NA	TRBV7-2	CASSLAGGTGGINIQYF	TGTGCCAGCAGCTTAGCTGGAGGGACAGGGGGCATAAACATTCAGTACTTC
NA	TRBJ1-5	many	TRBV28	CASSLQVQPQHF	TGTGCCAGCAGTTTACAGGTTCAGCCCCAGCATTTT
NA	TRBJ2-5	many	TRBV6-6	CASSYGRPKETQYF	TGTGCCAGCAGTTACGGCAGGCCCAAAGAGACCCAGTACTTC
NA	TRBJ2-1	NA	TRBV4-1	CASSQGGIEQFF	TGCGCCAGCAGCCAAGGTGGGATTGAGCAGTTCTTC
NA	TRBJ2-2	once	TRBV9	CASSPRGAGSNTGELFF	TGTGCCAGTAGCCCCCGCGGAGCGGGTAGCAACACCGGGGAGCTGTTTTTT
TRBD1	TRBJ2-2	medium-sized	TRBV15	CATSRDRGELTGELFF	TGTGCCACCAGTCGAGACAGGGGGGAACTCACCGGGGAGCTGTTTTTT
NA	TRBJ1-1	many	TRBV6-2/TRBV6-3	CASSYDTEAFF	TGTGCCAGCAGTTATGACACTGAAGCTTTCTTT
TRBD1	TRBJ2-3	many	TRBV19	CASSRTGAFTDTQYF	TGTGCCAGTAGTAGGACAGGGGCCTTCACAGATACGCAGTATTTT
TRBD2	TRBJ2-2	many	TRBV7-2	CASSSRSGANTGELFF	TGTGCCAGCAGCTCCCGTAGCGGGGCGAACACCGGGGAGCTGTTTTTT
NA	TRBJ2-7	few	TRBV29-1	CSVKTVKSSYERYF	TGCAGCGTCAAGACAGTAAAAAGCTCCTACGAGCGGTACTTC
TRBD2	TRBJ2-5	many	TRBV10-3	CAIKASGQETQYF	TGTGCCATCAAAGCTAGCGGACAAGAGACCCAGTACTTC
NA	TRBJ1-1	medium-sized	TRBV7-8	CASSKQGRNTEAFF	TGTGCCAGCAGCAAACAGGGAAGGAACACTGAAGCTTTCTTT
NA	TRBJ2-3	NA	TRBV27	CASSTRGGTETDTQYF	TGTGCCAGCAGTACACGAGGGGGGACCGAAACAGATACGCAGTATTTT
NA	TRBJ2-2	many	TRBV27	CASSFSVIVGRFANTGELFF	TGTGCCAGCAGTTTTTCGGTGATCGTCGGACGGTTCGCGAACACCGGGGAGCTGTTTTTT
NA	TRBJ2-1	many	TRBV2	CASSNRRNNNEQFF	TGTGCCAGCAGTAACCGACGGAACAACAATGAGCAGTTCTTC
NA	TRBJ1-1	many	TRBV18	CASSHPTAGNTEAFF	TGTGCCAGCTCACACCCTACAGCGGGGAACACTGAAGCTTTCTTT
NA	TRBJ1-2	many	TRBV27	CASSSSRGYGYTF	TGTGCCAGCAGTTCTAGCAGGGGCTATGGCTACACCTTC
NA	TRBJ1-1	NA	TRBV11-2	CASSWDGANTEAFF	TGTGCCAGCAGCTGGGATGGGGCGAACACTGAAGCTTTCTTT
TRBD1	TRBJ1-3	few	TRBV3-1	CASRGDSSGNTIYF	TGTGCCAGCAGGGGGGACAGCTCTGGAAACACCATATATTTT
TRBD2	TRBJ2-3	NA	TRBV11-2	CASKQLAGGPADTQYF	TGTGCCAGCAAACAACTAGCGGGAGGGCCGGCAGATACGCAGTATTTT
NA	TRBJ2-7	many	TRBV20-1	CSARPRQGSYEQYF	TGCAGTGCTCGCCCCCGGCAGGGCTCCTACGAGCAGTACTTC
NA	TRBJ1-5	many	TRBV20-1	CSARPLVYSNQPQHF	TGCAGTGCTAGACCCCTCGTTTATAGCAATCAGCCCCAGCATTTT
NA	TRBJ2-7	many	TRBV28	CASSFVYEQYF	TGTGCCAGCAGTTTTGTCTACGAGCAGTACTTC
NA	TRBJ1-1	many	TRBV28	CASKPWGSPNTEAFF	TGTGCCAGCAAACCATGGGGCAGCCCGAACACTGAAGCTTTCTTT
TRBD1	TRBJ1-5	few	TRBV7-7	CASIQGSWQPQHF	TGTGCTAGTATACAGGGGTCGTGGCAGCCCCAGCATTTT
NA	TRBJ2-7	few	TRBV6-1	CASSERRLTGSYEQYF	TGTGCCAGCAGTGAACGGAGGCTGACGGGCTCCTACGAGCAGTACTTC
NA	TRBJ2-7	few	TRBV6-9	CASSYVQTYEQYF	TGTGCCAGCAGTTATGTCCAAACCTACGAGCAGTACTTC
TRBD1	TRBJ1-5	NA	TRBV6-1	CASISRGAIRNQPQHF	TGTGCCAGCATTTCCAGGGGGGCGATAAGAAATCAGCCCCAGCATTTT
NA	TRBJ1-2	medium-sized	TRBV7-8	CASSFTGIGYTF	TGTGCCAGCAGCTTCACAGGGATCGGCTACACCTTC
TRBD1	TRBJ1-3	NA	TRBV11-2	CASSQRRTGPLVSGNTIYF	TGTGCCAGCAGCCAACGGCGGACAGGGCCCCTGGTCTCTGGAAACACCATATATTTT
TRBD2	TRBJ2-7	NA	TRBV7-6	CASSTGTSGTEQYF	TGTGCCAGCAGCACCGGGACTAGCGGGACCGAGCAGTACTTC
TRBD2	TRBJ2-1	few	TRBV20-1	CSASSGSHNEQFF	TGCAGTGCTTCTAGCGGGAGTCACAATGAGCAGTTCTTC